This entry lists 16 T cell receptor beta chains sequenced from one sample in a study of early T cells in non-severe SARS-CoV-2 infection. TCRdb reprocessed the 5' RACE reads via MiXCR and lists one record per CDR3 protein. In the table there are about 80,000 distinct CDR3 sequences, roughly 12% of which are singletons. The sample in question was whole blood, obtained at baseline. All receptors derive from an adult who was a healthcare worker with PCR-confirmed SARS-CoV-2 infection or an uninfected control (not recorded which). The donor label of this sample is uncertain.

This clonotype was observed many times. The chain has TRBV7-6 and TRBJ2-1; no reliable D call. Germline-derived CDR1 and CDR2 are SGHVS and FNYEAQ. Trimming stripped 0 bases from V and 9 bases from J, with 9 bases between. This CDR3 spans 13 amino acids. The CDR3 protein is CASSLAIYGEQFF. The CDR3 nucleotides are TGTGCCAGCAGCTTAGCGATCTACGGTGAGCAGTTCTTC.

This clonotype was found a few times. The CDR3 nucleotides read TGTGCCAGCAGCCAAGGCAGGCGGGAGCAGTACTTC. It is translated as CASSQGRREQYF. The genes are TRBV4-2 and TRBJ2-7; unclear D gene. The CDR3 length is 12 residues. Germline V gene sequence: CDR1 LGHNA, CDR2 YNFKEQ. The ends were cut back, 1 base at V and 7 bases at J, with 8 bases in the middle.

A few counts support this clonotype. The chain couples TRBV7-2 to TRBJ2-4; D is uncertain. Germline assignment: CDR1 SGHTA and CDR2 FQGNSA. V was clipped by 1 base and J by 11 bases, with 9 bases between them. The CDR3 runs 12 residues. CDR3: CASSLVGLVQYF. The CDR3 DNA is TGTGCCAGCAGCTTAGTTGGTCTAGTTCAGTACTTC.

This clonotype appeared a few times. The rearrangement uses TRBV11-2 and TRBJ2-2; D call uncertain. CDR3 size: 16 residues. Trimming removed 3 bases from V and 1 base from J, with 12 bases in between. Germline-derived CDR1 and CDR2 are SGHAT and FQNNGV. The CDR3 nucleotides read TGTGCCAGCAGCTTTCGCGCTGACGGGAACACCGGGGAGCTGTTTTTT. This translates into CASSFRADGNTGELFF.

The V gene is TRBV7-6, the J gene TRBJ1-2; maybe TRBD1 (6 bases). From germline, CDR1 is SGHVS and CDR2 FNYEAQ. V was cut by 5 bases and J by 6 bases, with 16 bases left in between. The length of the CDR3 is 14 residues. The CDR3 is CASSMGGGLHGYTF. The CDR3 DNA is TGTGCCAGCAGCATGGGGGGCGGTCTCCATGGCTACACCTTC.

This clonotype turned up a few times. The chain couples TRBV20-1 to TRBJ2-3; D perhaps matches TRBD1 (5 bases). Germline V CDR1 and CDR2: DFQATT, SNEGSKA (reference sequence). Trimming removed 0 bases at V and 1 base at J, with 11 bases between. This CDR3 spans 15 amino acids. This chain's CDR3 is CSARDAGIGTDTQYF. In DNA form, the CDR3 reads TGCAGTGCTAGAGATGCAGGGATTGGCACAGATACGCAGTATTTT.

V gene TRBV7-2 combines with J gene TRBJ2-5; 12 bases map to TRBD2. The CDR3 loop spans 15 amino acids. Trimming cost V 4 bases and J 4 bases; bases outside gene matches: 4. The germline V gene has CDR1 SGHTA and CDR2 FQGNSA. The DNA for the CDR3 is TGTGCCAGCAGCTCTAGCGGGGGGGCCTCAGAGACCCAGTACTTC. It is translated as CASSSSGGASETQYF.

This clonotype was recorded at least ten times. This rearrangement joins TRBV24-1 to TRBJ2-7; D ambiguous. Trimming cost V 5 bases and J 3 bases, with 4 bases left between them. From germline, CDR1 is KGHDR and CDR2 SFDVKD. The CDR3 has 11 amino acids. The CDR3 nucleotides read TGTGCCACCAGTGCGGGCTACGAGCAGTACTTC. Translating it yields CATSAGYEQYF.

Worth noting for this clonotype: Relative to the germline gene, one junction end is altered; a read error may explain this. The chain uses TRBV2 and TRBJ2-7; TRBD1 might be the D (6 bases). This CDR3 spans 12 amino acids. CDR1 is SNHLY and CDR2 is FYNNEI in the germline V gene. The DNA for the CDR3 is TGTGCCAGCAGCGAAGGGGGCTACGAGCAGTACTTC. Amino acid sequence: CASSEGGYEQYF.

The CDR3 reads CASSLDTSSKNIQYF. For the CDR3, the DNA is TGTGCCAGCAGCTTAGATACAAGCTCCAAAAACATTCAGTACTTC. The J gene is TRBJ2-4, the V gene TRBV11-2, with D uncertain. The CDR3 contains 15 residues. Deletions cut 0 bases from V and 2 bases from J, with 8 bases between. CDR1 is SGHAT, CDR2 FQNNGV, per germline.

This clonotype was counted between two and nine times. The CDR3 here is CASSPDSEDNEQFF. In DNA, the CDR3 is TGCGCCAGCAGCCCGGACAGTGAGGATAATGAGCAGTTCTTC. J is TRBJ2-1 and V is TRBV5-1; weak D call: TRBD1 (6 bases). CDR3 size: 14 residues. Trimming left V 4 bases short and J 7 bases short, with 15 bases between. CDR1 is SGHRS, CDR2 YFSETQ, per germline.

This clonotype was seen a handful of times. The CDR3 coding sequence is TGTGCCAGCACTAAACTATGGGGACAGGGGGCGGATGGCTACACCTTC. Its translation is CASTKLWGQGADGYTF. V usage is TRBV6-1 and J usage is TRBJ1-2; 12 bases fit TRBD1. Per the germline V gene, CDR1 is MNHNS and CDR2 is SASEGT. V lost 7 bases and J lost 6; bases outside the gene matches: 12. CDR3 length: 16 amino acids.

CDR3: CASSPRGAQGYGYTF. The CDR3 DNA is TGTGCCAGCAGTCCTCGAGGGGCACAGGGCTATGGCTACACCTTC. The genes are TRBV25-1 and TRBJ1-2, with D possibly being TRBD1 (6 bases). Germline CDR1 reads MGHDK; CDR2 reads SYGVNS. Trimming shortened V by 5 bases and J by 4 bases, and 17 bases separated the two germline ends. CDR3 size: 15 residues.

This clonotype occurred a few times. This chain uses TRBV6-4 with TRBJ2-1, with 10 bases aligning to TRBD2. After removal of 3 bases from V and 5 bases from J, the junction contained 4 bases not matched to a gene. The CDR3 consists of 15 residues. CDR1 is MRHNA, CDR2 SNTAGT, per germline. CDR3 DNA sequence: TGTGCCAGCAGTGAGAGGACTAGCGGTGACAATGAGCAGTTCTTC. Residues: CASSERTSGDNEQFF.

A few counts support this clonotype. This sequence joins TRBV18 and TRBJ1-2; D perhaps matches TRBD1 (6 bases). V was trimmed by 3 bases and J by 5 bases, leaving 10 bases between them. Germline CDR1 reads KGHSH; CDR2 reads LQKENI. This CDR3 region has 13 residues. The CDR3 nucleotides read TGTGCCAGCTCACCGGACAGACTGTATGGCTACACCTTC. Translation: CASSPDRLYGYTF.

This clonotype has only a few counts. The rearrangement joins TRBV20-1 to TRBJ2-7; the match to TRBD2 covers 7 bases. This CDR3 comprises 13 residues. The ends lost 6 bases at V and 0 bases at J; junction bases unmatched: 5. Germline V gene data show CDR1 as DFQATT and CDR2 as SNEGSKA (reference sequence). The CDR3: CSAPAGSSYEQYF. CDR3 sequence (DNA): TGCAGTGCCCCAGCGGGGAGCTCCTACGAGCAGTACTTC.